This T cell receptor beta chain was found in a study of T cell responses to AZD1222 COVID-19 vaccine. Whole-study findings and limits: Clonal diversity may have been underestimated, and the donors were mostly white British, with more females than males.

A word on this clone: Its antigen remains unidentified.

The V segment lost 4 bases and the J segment 4 bases; nucleotides outside the gene matches: 3. Germline V gene lookup returns CDR1 SGHRS and CDR2 YFSETQ. There are 14 residues in the CDR3. Clones were sequenced by immunoSEQ multiplex PCR, and TCRdb holds only the in-frame ones, with some missing. The sample consists of some 100,000 clones, less than 90% of them appearing once. This clonotype was obtained from an adult in good health. Sequencing used peripheral blood, obtained on day 0 of AZD1222 vaccination. The genes are TRBV5-1 and TRBJ1-2, with 11 positions matching TRBD1. DNA for the CDR3: TGCGCCAGCAGCAGGACAGGGGGCGGCTATGGCTACACCTTC. Translating gives CASSRTGGGYGYTF.